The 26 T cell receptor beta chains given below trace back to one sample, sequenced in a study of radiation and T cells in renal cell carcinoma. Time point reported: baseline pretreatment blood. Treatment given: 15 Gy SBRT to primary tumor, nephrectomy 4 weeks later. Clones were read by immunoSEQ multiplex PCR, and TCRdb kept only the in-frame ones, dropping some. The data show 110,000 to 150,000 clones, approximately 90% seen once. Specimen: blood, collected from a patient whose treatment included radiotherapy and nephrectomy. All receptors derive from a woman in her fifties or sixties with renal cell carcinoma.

The CDR3 loop is CASSLTRGFEEQFF. CDR3 in DNA: TGTGCCAGCAGCTTAACCCGCGGATTCGAGGAGCAGTTCTTC. The chain combines TRBV7-9 with TRBJ2-1, with no clear D. In germline, CDR1 is SEHNR, CDR2 FQNEAQ (reference sequence). This CDR3 spans 14 amino acids. Trimming took off 2 bases at V and 10 bases at J, with 15 bases between the two ends. The variable domain in full, completed from reference TRBV7-9 and TRBJ2-1, reads DTGVSQNPRHKITKRGQNVTFRCDPISEHNRLYWYRQTLGQGPEFLTYFQNEAQLEKSRLLSDRFSAERPKGSFSTLEIQRTEQGDSAMYLCASSLTRGFEEQFFGPGTRLTVL.

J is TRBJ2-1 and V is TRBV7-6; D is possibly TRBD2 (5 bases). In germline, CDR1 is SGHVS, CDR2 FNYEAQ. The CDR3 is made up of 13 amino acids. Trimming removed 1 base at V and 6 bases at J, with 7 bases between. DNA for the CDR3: TGTGCCAGCAGCTTAGTAACTAGCAATGAGCAGTTCTTC. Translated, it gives CASSLVTSNEQFF.

Written as DNA, the CDR3 is TGTGCCAGCAAGTCCGGGGAGCTGTTTTTT. It encodes CASKSGELFF. The chain couples TRBV11-1 to TRBJ2-2; no firm D call. V lost 7 bases and J lost 6, with 3 bases in between. There are 10 residues in the CDR3. Germline CDR1 is SGHAT and CDR2 is FQDESV (reference sequence).

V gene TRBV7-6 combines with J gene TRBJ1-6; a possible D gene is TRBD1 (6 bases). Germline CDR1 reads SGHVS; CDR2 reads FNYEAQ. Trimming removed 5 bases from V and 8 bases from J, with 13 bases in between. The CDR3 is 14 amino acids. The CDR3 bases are TGTGCCAGCAGCGCGACAGGAGGGCATTCACCCCTCCACTTT. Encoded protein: CASSATGGHSPLHF.

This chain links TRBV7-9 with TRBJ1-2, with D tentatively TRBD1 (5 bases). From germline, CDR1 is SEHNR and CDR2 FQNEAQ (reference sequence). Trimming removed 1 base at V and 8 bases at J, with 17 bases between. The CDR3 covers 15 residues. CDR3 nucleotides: TGTGCCAGCAGCTTAGATTGGCCCCAAGGGGCGGGCTACACCTTC. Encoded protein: CASSLDWPQGAGYTF. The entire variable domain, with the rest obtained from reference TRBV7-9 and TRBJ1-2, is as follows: DTGVSQNPRHKITKRGQNVTFRCDPISEHNRLYWYRQTLGQGPEFLTYFQNEAQLEKSRLLSDRFSAERPKGSFSTLEIQRTEQGDSAMYLCASSLDWPQGAGYTFGSGTRLTVV.

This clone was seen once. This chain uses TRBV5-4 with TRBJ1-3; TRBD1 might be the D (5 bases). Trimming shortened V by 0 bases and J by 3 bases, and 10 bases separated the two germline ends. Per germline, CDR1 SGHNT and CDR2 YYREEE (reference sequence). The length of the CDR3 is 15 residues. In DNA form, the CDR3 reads TGTGCCAGCAGCTTGGCCGGGGCAGTTGGAAACACCATATATTTT. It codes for CASSLAGAVGNTIYF.

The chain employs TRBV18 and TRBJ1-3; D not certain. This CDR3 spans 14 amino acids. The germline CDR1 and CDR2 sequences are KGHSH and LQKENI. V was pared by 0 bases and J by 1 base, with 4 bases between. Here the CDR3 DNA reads TGTGCCAGCTCACCACCAGGGTCTGGAAACACCATATATTTT. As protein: CASSPPGSGNTIYF.

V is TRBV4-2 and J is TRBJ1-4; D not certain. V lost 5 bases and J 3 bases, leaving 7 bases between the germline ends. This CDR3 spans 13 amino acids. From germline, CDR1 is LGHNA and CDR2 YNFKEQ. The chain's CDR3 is CASSLNPNEKLFF. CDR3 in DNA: TGTGCCAGCAGCTTGAATCCTAATGAAAAACTGTTTTTT.

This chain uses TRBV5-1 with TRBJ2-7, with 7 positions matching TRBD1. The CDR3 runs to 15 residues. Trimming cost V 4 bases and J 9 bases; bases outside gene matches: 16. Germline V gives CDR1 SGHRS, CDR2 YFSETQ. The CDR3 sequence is CASSPDRVESTRQYF. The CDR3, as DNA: TGCGCCAGCAGCCCCGACAGGGTAGAAAGTACGAGGCAGTACTTC.

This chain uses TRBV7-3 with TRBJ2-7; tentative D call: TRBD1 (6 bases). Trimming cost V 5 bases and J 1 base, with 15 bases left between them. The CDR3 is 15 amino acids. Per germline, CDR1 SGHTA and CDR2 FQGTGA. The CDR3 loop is CASSLGGVVSYEQYF. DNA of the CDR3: TGTGCCAGCAGCCTTGGGGGCGTAGTATCCTACGAGCAGTACTTC.

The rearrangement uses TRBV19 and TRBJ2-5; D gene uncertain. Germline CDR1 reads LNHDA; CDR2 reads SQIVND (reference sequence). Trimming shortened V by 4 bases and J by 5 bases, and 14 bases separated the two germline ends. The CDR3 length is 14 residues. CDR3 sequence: CASSKGSLKETQYF. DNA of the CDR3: TGTGCCAGTAGTAAGGGATCCCTCAAGGAGACCCAGTACTTC.

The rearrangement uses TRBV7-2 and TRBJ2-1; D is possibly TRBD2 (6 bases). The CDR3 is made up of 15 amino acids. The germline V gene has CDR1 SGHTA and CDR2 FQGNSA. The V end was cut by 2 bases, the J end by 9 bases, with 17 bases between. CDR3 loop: CASSLNSAGLGEQFF. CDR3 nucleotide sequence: TGTGCCAGCAGCTTAAATAGCGCGGGGTTGGGTGAGCAGTTCTTC. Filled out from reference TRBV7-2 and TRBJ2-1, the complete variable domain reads GAGVSQSPSNKVTEKGKDVELRCDPISGHTALYWYRQSLGQGLEFLIYFQGNSAPDKSGLPSDRFSAERTGGSVSTLTIQRTQQEDSAVYLCASSLNSAGLGEQFFGPGTRLTVL.

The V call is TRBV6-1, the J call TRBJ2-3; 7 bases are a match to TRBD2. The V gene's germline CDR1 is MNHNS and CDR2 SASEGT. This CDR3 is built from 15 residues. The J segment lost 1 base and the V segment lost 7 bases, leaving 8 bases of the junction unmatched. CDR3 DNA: TGTGCCAGCATTGTGGGGGGGATTCGCACAGATACGCAGTATTTT. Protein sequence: CASIVGGIRTDTQYF.

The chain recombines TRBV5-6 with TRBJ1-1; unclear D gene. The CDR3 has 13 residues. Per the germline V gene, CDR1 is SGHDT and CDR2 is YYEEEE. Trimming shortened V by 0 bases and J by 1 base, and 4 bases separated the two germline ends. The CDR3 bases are TGTGCCAGCAGCTTGGTGTGGAACACTGAAGCTTTCTTT. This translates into CASSLVWNTEAFF.

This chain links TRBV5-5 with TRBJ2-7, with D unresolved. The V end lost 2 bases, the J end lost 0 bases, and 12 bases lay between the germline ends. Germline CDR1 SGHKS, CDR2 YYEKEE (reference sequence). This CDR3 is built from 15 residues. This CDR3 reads CASSFSLSFSYEQYF. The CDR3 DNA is TGTGCCAGCAGCTTCTCCCTAAGCTTCTCCTACGAGCAGTACTTC.

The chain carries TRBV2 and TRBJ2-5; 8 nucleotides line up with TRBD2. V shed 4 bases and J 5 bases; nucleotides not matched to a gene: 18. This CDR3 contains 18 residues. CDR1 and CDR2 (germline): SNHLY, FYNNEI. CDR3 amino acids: CASSGPGASGRTSETQYF. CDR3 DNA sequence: TGTGCCAGCAGTGGCCCCGGGGCTAGCGGGCGTACCTCGGAGACCCAGTACTTC.

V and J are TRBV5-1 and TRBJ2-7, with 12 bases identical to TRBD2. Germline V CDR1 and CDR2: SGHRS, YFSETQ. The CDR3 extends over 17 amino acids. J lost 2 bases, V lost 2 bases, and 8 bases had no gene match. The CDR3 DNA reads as TGCGCCAGCAGCTTAAGACTAGCGGGGGCCCTCGCCTACGAGCAGTACTTC. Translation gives CASSLRLAGALAYEQYF.

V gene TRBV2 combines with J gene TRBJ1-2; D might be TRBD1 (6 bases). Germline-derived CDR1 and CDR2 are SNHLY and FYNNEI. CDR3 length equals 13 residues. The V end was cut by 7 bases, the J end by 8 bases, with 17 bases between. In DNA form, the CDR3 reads TGTGCCAGCAACAATGACAGGAATGGCGGCTACACCTTC. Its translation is CASNNDRNGGYTF. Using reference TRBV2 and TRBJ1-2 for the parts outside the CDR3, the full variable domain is EPEVTQTPSHQVTQMGQEVILRCVPISNHLYFYWYRQILGQKVEFLVSFYNNEISEKSEIFDDQFSVERPDGSNFTLKIRSTKLEDSAMYFCASNNDRNGGYTFGSGTRLTVV.

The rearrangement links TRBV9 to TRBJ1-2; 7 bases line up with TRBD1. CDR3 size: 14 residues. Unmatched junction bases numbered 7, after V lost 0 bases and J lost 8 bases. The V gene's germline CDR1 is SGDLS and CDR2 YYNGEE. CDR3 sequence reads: CASSVDEGAYGYTF. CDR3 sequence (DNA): TGTGCCAGCAGCGTAGACGAGGGGGCTTACGGCTACACCTTC.

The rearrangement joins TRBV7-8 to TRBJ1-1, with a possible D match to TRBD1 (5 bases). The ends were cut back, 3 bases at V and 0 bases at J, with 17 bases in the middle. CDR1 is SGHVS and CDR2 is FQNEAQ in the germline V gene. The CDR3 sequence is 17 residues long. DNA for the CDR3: TGTGCCAGCAGCTTGGGACTCTTAGGGTATATGAACACTGAAGCTTTCTTT. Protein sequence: CASSLGLLGYMNTEAFF.

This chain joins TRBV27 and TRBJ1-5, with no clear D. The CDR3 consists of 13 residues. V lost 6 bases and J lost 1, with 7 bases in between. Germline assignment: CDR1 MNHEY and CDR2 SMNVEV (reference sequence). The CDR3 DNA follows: TGTGCCAGCAGCTCGGGCAGCAATCAGCCCCAGCATTTT. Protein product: CASSSGSNQPQHF.

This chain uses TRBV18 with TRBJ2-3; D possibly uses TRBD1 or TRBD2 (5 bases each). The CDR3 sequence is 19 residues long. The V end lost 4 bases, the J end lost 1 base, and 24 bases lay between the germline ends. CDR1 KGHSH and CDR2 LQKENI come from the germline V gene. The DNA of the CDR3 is TGTGCCAGCTCACGGGTAGTGACGGGGCCTCAAGGCCGCACAGATACGCAGTATTTT. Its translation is CASSRVVTGPQGRTDTQYF.

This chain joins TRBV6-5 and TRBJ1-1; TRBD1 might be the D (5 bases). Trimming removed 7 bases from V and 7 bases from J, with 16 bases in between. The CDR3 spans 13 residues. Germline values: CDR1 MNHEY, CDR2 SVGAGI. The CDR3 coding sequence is TGTGCCAGCAAGGGGCGAGGAAGGCTTGAAGCTTTCTTT. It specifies CASKGRGRLEAFF.

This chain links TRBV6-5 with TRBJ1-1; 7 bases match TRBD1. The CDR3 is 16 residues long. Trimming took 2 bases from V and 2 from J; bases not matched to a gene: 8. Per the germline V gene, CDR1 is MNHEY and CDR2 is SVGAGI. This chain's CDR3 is CASSYRWTGKNTEAFF. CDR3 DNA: TGTGCCAGCAGTTACCGTTGGACAGGCAAAAACACTGAAGCTTTCTTT.

The CDR3 coding sequence is TGTGCCAGCAGCCTGGACAGAAGCTCCTATAATTCACCCCTCCACTTT. Its protein is CASSLDRSSYNSPLHF. This chain connects TRBV5-8 to TRBJ1-6, with a weak D call TRBD1 (6 bases). The V gene lost 4 bases and the J gene lost 0 bases, with 11 bases spanning the gap. The length of the CDR3 is 16 residues. Germline values: CDR1 SGHTS, CDR2 YDEGEE.

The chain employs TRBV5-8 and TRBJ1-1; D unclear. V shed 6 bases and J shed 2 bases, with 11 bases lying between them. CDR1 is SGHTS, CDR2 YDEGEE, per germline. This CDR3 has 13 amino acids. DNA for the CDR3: TGTGCCAGCAACCTTGTCCAAAACACTGAAGCTTTCTTT. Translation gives CASNLVQNTEAFF.